This TCR beta chain was recovered during a study of beta chain features in type 1 diabetes. One heparinised draw of blood, averaging about 110 mL, came from each donor. Sorting with CD45RO/CCR7/CD25/CD127/CD95/CD27 yielded naive, central memory, regulatory and stem-like memory CD4+ cells. On this clone itself: Antigen specificity is unknown.

Study conclusions and caveats: Patients' naive, central memory and Treg TCRB repertoires seemed closer to one another than those of healthy donors. Any HLA-type effect on TCRB rearrangement remained unresolved here.

CDR3 length: 14 residues. Germline V lookup: CDR1 SGHTA, CDR2 FQGNSA. The V gene end was trimmed by 6 bases and the J gene end by 3 bases; junction bases not matched to a gene: 7. Sequenced material consisted of expressed TCRB transcripts (all of the isolated RNA was reverse transcribed). TCRdb's copy holds only in-frame clones and misses some; the assay was immunoSEQ multiplex PCR. The sample lists 200,000 to 300,000 clones, 14% occurring once. This sequence joins TRBV7-2 and TRBJ2-5; 7 bases align to TRBD2. Sequenced input: naive CD4+ T cells from blood. The receptor was derived from a woman between 40 and 55 years old in good health. CDR3 nucleotides: TGTGCCAGCAGAGGTGGGGGGGGGAAAGAGACCCAGTACTTC. The encoded protein is CASRGGGGKETQYF.